Listed below are T cell receptor beta chains from one sample, sequenced in a study of CD8 T cells in Susac syndrome. Via MiXCR, TCRdb re-called the immunoSEQ multiplex PCR reads, giving one row per CDR3 protein. The table records approximately 70,000 distinct CDR3 sequences, approximately 95% of them present only once. What was sequenced was CD8+ T cells from PBMCs. Receptors were obtained from a human donor in good health. Each CDR3 is given with its conserved first and last residue. D genes are given only for firm matches.

d_call	v_call	j_call	cdr3_aa	cdr3_nt
-	TRBV20-1	TRBJ2-5	CSARDPELGAPSQETQYF	TGCAGTGCTAGAGACCCGGAACTAGGAGCGCCATCCCAAGAGACCCAGTACTTC
-	TRBV29-1	TRBJ1-2	CSVELHDYGYTF	TGCAGCGTTGAACTCCACGACTATGGCTACACCTTC
-	TRBV12-3/TRBV12-4	TRBJ2-5	CASSSYRAQETQYF	TGTGCCAGCAGCTCCTACAGGGCCCAAGAGACCCAGTACTTC
-	TRBV13	TRBJ1-2	CASSEKPGDYGYTF	TGTGCCAGCAGCGAGAAACCAGGGGATTATGGCTACACCTTC
-	TRBV13	TRBJ2-7	CASSLGAGKGEQYF	TGTGCCAGCAGCTTAGGGGCAGGGAAGGGCGAGCAGTACTTC
-	TRBV7-3	TRBJ2-7	CASSFGEEQYF	TGTGCCAGCAGCTTTGGGGAAGAGCAGTACTTC
TRBD1	TRBV7-9	TRBJ1-2	CASSLDDRGSIGGYTF	TGTGCCAGCAGCTTAGACGACAGGGGAAGTATAGGTGGCTACACCTTC
-	TRBV25-1	TRBJ2-4	CASSEGAGQNIQYF	TGTGCCAGCAGTGAAGGGGCAGGCCAAAACATTCAGTACTTC
-	TRBV7-9	TRBJ1-2	CASRGGVSYGYTF	TGTGCCAGCCGGGGGGGCGTCAGCTATGGCTACACCTTC
-	TRBV28	TRBJ2-7	CASRLQGGRYEQYF	TGTGCCAGCAGGCTACAGGGGGGGCGATACGAGCAGTACTTC
-	TRBV4-1	TRBJ1-2	CASSRGMTEHYGYTF	TGCGCCAGCAGCCGGGGGATGACAGAGCACTATGGCTACACCTTC
-	TRBV9	TRBJ2-7	CASSVGHGYEQYF	TGTGCCAGCAGCGTGGGACATGGCTACGAGCAGTACTTC
-	TRBV29-1	TRBJ1-1	CSVGAPDTEAFF	TGCAGCGTCGGGGCGCCGGACACTGAAGCTTTCTTT
TRBD2	TRBV7-9	TRBJ2-1	CASSLAIAGVNEQFF	TGTGCCAGCAGCCTCGCGATAGCGGGGGTCAATGAGCAGTTCTTC
-	TRBV10-3	TRBJ1-5	CAISDQGSWDNQPQHF	TGTGCCATCAGTGACCAGGGGTCTTGGGACAATCAGCCCCAGCATTTT
-	TRBV7-8	TRBJ1-5	CASSGDGNQPQHF	TGTGCCAGCAGCGGGGACGGGAATCAGCCCCAGCATTTT
-	TRBV12-3/TRBV12-4	TRBJ2-6	CASSLVSSSGANVLTF	TGTGCCAGCAGTCTCGTATCGAGCTCTGGGGCCAACGTCCTGACTTTC